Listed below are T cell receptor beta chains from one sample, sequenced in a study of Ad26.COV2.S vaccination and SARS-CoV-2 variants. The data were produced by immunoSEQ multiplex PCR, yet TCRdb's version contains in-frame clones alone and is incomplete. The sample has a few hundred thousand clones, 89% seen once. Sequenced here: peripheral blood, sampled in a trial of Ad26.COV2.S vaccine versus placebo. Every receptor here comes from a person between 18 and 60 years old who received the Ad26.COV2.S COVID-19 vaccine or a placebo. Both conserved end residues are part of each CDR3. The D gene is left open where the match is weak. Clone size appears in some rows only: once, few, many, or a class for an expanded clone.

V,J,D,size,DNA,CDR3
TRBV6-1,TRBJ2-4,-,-,TGTGCCAGCAGTGAAGTTGAGGCAGGGGGGAGAAACATTCAGTACTTC,CASSEVEAGGRNIQYF
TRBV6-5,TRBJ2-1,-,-,TGTGCCAGCAGTTACCTGGGACTGGGTTCCTACAATGAGCAGTTCTTC,CASSYLGLGSYNEQFF
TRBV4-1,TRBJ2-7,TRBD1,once,TGCGCCAGCAGCCAACCGGGACAGGGGCGCTCCTACGAGCAGTACTTC,CASSQPGQGRSYEQYF
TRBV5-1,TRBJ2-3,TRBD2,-,TGCGCCAGCAGCCTTCAGGGTAGCGGGAGCAGAGATACGCAGTATTTT,CASSLQGSGSRDTQYF
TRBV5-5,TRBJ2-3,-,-,TGTGCCAGCAGCTTGGTAAAAGGGTCCAATACGCAGTATTTT,CASSLVKGSNTQYF
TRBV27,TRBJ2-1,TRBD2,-,TGTGCCAGCAGAGCAAGGACTAGCTCCTACAATGAGCAGTTCTTC,CASRARTSSYNEQFF
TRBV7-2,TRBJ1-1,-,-,TGTGCCAGCAGCCCTACATACGGTGAAGCTTTCTTT,CASSPTYGEAFF
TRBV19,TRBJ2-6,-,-,TGTGCCAGTAGTATCAGCGGAGGCTCTGGGGCCAACGTCCTGACTTTC,CASSISGGSGANVLTF
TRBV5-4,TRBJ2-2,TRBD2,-,TGTGCCAGCAGCAAAGGTCTAACTAGCGGAAAAAACACCGGGGAGCTGTTTTTT,CASSKGLTSGKNTGELFF
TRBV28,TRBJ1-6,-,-,TGTGCCAGCACCGGGGGAAAAGTTTCACCCCTCCACTTT,CASTGGKVSPLHF
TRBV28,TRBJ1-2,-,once,TGTGCCAGCATGGAGATGTATGGCTACACCTTC,CASMEMYGYTF
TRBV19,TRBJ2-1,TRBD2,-,TGTGCCAGTAGTATTGGACCGACTAGCGGGAGGGCGGGCAATGAGCAGTTCTTC,CASSIGPTSGRAGNEQFF
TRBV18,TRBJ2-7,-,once,TGTGCCAGCTCACCAGGCCAGGGGCCCTACGAGCAGTACTTC,CASSPGQGPYEQYF
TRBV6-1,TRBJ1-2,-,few,TGTGCCAGCAGTGAACCCAGGCTCTATGGCTACACCTTC,CASSEPRLYGYTF
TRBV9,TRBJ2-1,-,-,TGTGCCAGCAGCGAACTAGCTGCCTACAATGAGCAGTTCTTC,CASSELAAYNEQFF
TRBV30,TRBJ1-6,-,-,TGTGCCTGTTCCTTGGCGGGGAAGAATTCACCCCTCCACTTT,CACSLAGKNSPLHF
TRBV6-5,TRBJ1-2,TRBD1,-,TGTGCCAGCAGTTATGACAGGGGCTATGGCTACACCTTC,CASSYDRGYGYTF
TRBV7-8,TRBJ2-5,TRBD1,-,TGTGCCAGCAGCCGACAGGGGGCGGAGACCCAGTACTTC,CASSRQGAETQYF
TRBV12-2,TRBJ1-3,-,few,TGTGCAAGTCGCTTAGGTGAGGACCCTGGAAACACCATATATTTT,CASRLGEDPGNTIYF
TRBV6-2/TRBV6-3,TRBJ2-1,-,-,TGTGCCAGCAGTTACCCTAGGGGCTATGAGCAGTTCTTC,CASSYPRGYEQFF
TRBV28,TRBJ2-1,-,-,TGTGCCAGCAGTTTGACGGGGAGAAATGAGCAGTTCTTC,CASSLTGRNEQFF
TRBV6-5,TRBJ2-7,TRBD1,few,TGTGCCAGCACCCAGGGACAGGGACTCTCCTACGAGCAGTACTTC,CASTQGQGLSYEQYF
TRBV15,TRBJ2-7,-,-,TGTGCCACCAGCAGAGATAACACAGGCGAGCAGTACTTC,CATSRDNTGEQYF
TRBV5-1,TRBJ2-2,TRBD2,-,TGCGCCAGCAGCACCTCTAGCGGGAGGACCACCGGGGAGCTGTTTTTT,CASSTSSGRTTGELFF
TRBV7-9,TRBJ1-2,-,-,TGTGCCAGCAGCTTTCCCGGCAGGCTGCGTTCTTCATACACCTTC,CASSFPGRLRSSYTF
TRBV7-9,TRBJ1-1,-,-,TGTGCCAGCAGCTTAGCTTTGGGCCGCCGAAGGGGCACTGAAGCTTTCTTT,CASSLALGRRRGTEAFF
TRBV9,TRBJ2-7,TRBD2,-,TGTGCCAGCAGCGTAGGCGGGGGAGCCTACGAGCAGTACTTC,CASSVGGGAYEQYF
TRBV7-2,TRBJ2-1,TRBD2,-,TGTGCCAGCAGCTTCGGACTAGCATTCGATGAGCAGTTCTTC,CASSFGLAFDEQFF
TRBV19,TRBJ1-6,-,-,TGTGCCAGTAGAGCAGGGAGTTCACCCCTCCACTTT,CASRAGSSPLHF
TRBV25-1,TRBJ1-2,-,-,TGTGCCACAGAGCTAGTTGGCTACACCTTC,CATELVGYTF
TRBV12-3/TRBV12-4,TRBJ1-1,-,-,TGTGCCAGCAGCCCAGGGGTCCGGGAAGCTTTCTTT,CASSPGVREAFF
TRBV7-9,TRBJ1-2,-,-,TGTGCCAGCAGCCCGCGATTTGGGGACGGCGCGGGCTTTAGCTACACCTTC,CASSPRFGDGAGFSYTF
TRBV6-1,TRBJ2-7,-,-,TGTGCCAGCAGTGAACCGGGACTCAAAACCTACGAGCAGTACTTC,CASSEPGLKTYEQYF
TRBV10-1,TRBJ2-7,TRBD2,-,TGCGCCAGCAGAGTTACAGGGACGGTGACGGGAGGGCCGAGGGAGCAGTACTTC,CASRVTGTVTGGPREQYF
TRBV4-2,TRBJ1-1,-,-,TGTGCCAGCAGCCAAGACCCCAGTCTCGCAGGGGTGAACACTGAAGCTTTCTTT,CASSQDPSLAGVNTEAFF
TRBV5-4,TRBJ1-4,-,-,TGTGCCAGCAGCTCCTCGTATGCAACTAATGAAAAACTGTTTTTT,CASSSSYATNEKLFF
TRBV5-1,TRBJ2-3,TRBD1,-,TGCGCCAGCAGCTTGGCCTTGTCAGGGGGCAACACAGATACGCAGTATTTT,CASSLALSGGNTDTQYF
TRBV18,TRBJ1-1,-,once,TGTGCCAGCTCAGCGACTCAGACAGGTATTGAAGCTTTCTTT,CASSATQTGIEAFF
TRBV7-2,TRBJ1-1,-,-,TGTGCCAGCAGCTCCCCGTTACAGGGATTTCGAACTGAAGCTTTCTTT,CASSSPLQGFRTEAFF
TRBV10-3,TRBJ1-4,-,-,TGTGCCATCAGTGACCAGGACCGCGAAAAACTGTTTTTT,CAISDQDREKLFF
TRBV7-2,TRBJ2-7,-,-,TGTGCCAGCAGCTTAGTCACGTCAGGGGGGTACGAGCAGTACTTC,CASSLVTSGGYEQYF
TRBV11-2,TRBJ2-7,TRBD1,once,TGTGCCAGCAGCCTCGGACAGGGGGCCTACGAGCAGTACTTC,CASSLGQGAYEQYF
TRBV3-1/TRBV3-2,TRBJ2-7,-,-,TGTGCCAGCAGCCAAGATCCTTACGAGCAGTACTTC,CASSQDPYEQYF
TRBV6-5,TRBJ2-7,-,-,TGTGCCAGCAGCAGGGGACTCTCCTACGAGCAGTACTTC,CASSRGLSYEQYF
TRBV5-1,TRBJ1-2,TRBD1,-,TGCGCCAGCAGCTTAGGACAGGGCTACTATGGCTACACCTTC,CASSLGQGYYGYTF
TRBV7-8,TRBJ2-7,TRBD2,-,TGTGCCAGCAGCTTAATGTTAGCGGGGGGGTTCGAGCAGTACTTC,CASSLMLAGGFEQYF